These 10 T cell receptor beta chains came from one sample sequenced in a study of cytomegalovirus exposure and HLA in healthy donors. Some clones are missing from TCRdb's copy, which holds only in-frame ones; the method was immunoSEQ multiplex PCR. The table shows hundreds of thousands of clones, with approximately 87% occurring only once. Sequencing was carried out using PBMCs. These receptors were obtained from a man between 18 and 29 years old in good health and CMV-seronegative.

This chain uses TRBV4-1 with TRBJ2-2, with 14 bases aligning to TRBD2. This CDR3 contains 16 residues. V trimming: 3 bases; J trimming: 5 bases; junction bases outside the gene matches: 2. Germline V gene data show CDR1 as MGHRA and CDR2 as YSYEKL. The CDR3 sequence: CASSHGTSGRTGELFF. CDR3 coding DNA: TGCGCCAGCAGCCACGGGACTAGCGGGAGAACCGGGGAGCTGTTTTTT.

The table lists this clone with a few counts. The V gene is TRBV5-1, the J gene TRBJ2-1; 16 nucleotides line up with TRBD2. The ends lost 3 bases at V and 4 bases at J; junction bases unmatched: 13. The CDR3 is 20 amino acids. The V gene's germline CDR1 is SGHRS and CDR2 YFSETQ. This chain's CDR3 is CASSSPIPGLAGGPYNEQFF. CDR3 nucleotide sequence: TGCGCCAGCAGCTCACCAATACCGGGACTAGCGGGAGGGCCTTACAATGAGCAGTTCTTC.

The CDR3 is CASSYSRETQYF. CDR3 nucleotide sequence: TGCGCCAGCAGCTACAGCCGGGAGACCCAGTACTTC. The V and J genes are TRBV5-1 and TRBJ2-5; no definite D call. From germline, CDR1 is SGHRS and CDR2 YFSETQ. Trimming took 3 bases from V and 5 from J, leaving 8 bases between them. CDR3 length: 12 residues.

V usage is TRBV18 and J usage is TRBJ2-7; tentative D call: TRBD2 (6 bases). CDR3 length equals 13 residues. V was shortened by 1 base and J by 5 bases, with 9 bases between the two germline ends. Germline V gene sequence: CDR1 KGHSH, CDR2 LQKENI. The CDR3 DNA reads as TGTGCCAGCTCACCACAGGGGACTCACGAGCAGTACTTC. Amino acid sequence: CASSPQGTHEQYF.

This sequence joins TRBV21-1 and TRBJ2-6; the table names TRBD2, a call not compared with the DNA. TRBV21-1 is flagged as a pseudogene. The CDR3 spans 15 residues. The CDR3 protein is CASSKSYSGANVLTF. The CDR3, as DNA: TGTGCCAGCAGCAAATCCTACTCTGGGGCCAACGTCCTGACTTTC.

This chain uses TRBV4-3 with TRBJ2-7; 7 nucleotides match TRBD2. The germline V gene encodes CDR1 LGHNA and CDR2 YSLEER. Trimming took 5 bases from V and 2 from J; bases not matched to a gene: 9. The CDR3 contains 15 residues. The chain's CDR3 is CASSESGKTAYEQYF. In DNA form, the CDR3 reads TGCGCCAGCAGCGAGAGCGGGAAAACCGCCTACGAGCAGTACTTC.

This chain links TRBV4-2 with TRBJ1-3; D uncertain. This CDR3 has 14 residues. V was shortened by 5 bases and J by 0 bases, with 8 bases between the two germline ends. The germline gives CDR1 LGHNA, CDR2 YNFKEQ. CDR3 nucleotides: TGTGCCAGCAGCACAACAGACTCTGGAAACACCATATATTTT. Translation gives CASSTTDSGNTIYF.

The genes are TRBV5-1 and TRBJ2-5; no clear D gene. Looked up from germline, CDR1 is SGHRS and CDR2 is YFSETQ. Trimming removed 0 bases at V and 2 bases at J, with 5 bases between. The CDR3 is made up of 13 amino acids. CDR3 DNA sequence: TGCGCCAGCAGCTTGGAACTGCAAGAGACCCAGTACTTC. The encoded protein is CASSLELQETQYF.

V gene TRBV6-1 combines with J gene TRBJ2-1, with D possibly being TRBD2 (7 bases). The CDR3 contains 17 residues. V was cut by 4 bases and J by 9 bases, with 25 bases left in between. Germline V lookup: CDR1 MNHNS, CDR2 SASEGT. The CDR3 sequence: CASSGLYGGGAESEQFF. DNA for the CDR3: TGTGCCAGCAGTGGACTGTACGGCGGGGGCGCTGAAAGTGAGCAGTTCTTC.

V gene TRBV5-1 combines with J gene TRBJ2-5; perhaps TRBD2 as D (7 bases). CDR3 length: 13 residues. Trimming stripped 4 bases from V and 5 bases from J, with 12 bases between. CDR1 SGHRS and CDR2 YFSETQ come from the germline V gene. The CDR3 loop is CASSLEGGETQYF. As DNA, the CDR3 is TGCGCCAGCAGCCTCGAGGGGGGGGAGACCCAGTACTTC.